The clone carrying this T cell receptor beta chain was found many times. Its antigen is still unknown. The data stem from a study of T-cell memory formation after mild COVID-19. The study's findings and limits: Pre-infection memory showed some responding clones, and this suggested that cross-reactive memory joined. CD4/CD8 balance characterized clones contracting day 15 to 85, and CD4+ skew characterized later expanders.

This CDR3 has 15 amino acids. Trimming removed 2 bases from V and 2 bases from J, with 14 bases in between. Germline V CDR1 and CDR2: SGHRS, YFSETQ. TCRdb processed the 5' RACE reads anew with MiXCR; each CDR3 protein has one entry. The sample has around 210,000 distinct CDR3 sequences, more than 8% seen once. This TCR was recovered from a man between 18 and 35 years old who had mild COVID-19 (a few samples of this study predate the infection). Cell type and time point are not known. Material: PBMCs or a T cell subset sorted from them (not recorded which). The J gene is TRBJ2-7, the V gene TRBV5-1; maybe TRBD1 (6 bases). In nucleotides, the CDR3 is TGCGCCAGCAGCTTTGCGGCTCAGGGGACCTACGAGCAGTACTTC. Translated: CASSFAAQGTYEQYF.